These T cell receptor beta chains were read from a single sample in a study of T cell responses to AZD1222 COVID-19 vaccine. Assay: immunoSEQ multiplex PCR; the TCRdb copy retains only in-frame clones and omits some. The sample yields approximately 190,000 clones, about nine tenths seen once. Specimen: peripheral blood, collected on day 0 of AZD1222 vaccination. The receptors originated from an adult in good health. The CDR3 runs from the conserved cysteine through the conserved F or W. A D gene is named only where the DNA matches it firmly. Size values are once, few and many counts, or a class for expanded clones, and some rows have none.

TRBJ2-1,TRBD2,TRBV24-1,-,CATSDLLAGAHNEQFF,TGTGCCACCAGTGATTTGTTAGCGGGAGCTCACAATGAGCAGTTCTTC
TRBJ1-5,-,TRBV9,-,CASSVSGNQPQHF,TGTGCCAGCAGCGTATCAGGGAACCAGCCCCAGCATTTT
TRBJ2-3,TRBD2,TRBV15,-,CATSKGLAARTDTQYF,TGTGCCACCAGCAAGGGACTAGCGGCCCGCACAGATACGCAGTATTTT
TRBJ1-2,-,TRBV6-2/TRBV6-3,-,CASSTQGPANYGYTF,TGTGCCAGCAGTACTCAGGGACCAGCTAACTATGGCTACACCTTC
TRBJ2-7,TRBD1,TRBV29-1,once,CSGGTGWDEQYF,TGCAGCGGAGGGACAGGGTGGGACGAGCAGTACTTC
TRBJ1-5,TRBD1,TRBV28,-,CASSLRGQGVGNQPQHF,TGTGCCAGCAGTTTAAGGGGACAGGGGGTAGGCAATCAGCCCCAGCATTTT
TRBJ2-5,-,TRBV5-1,-,CASSLEPGVQETQYF,TGCGCCAGCAGCTTGGAACCAGGGGTCCAAGAGACCCAGTACTTC
TRBJ2-3,-,TRBV10-1,-,CASSAFTGTTDTQYF,TGCGCCAGCAGTGCCTTTACAGGGACCACAGATACGCAGTATTTT
TRBJ1-5,-,TRBV7-6,-,CASSLAGRDDQPQHF,TGTGCCAGCAGCTTAGCGGGCAGGGACGACCAGCCCCAGCATTTT
TRBJ2-7,-,TRBV18,-,CASSRSGEDEQYF,TGTGCCAGCTCACGCTCAGGGGAGGACGAGCAGTACTTC
TRBJ1-1,-,TRBV9,-,CASSVEGLGTEAFF,TGTGCCAGCAGCGTAGAGGGACTTGGGACTGAAGCTTTCTTT